Listed here are 20 T cell receptor beta chains from one sample, sequenced in a study of vaccination effects on CD4 cells after COVID-19. Researchers isolated CD4+ T cells once about 11 days of culture had elapsed. Produced via immunoSEQ multiplex PCR; TCRdb's table is partial and in-frame only. The sample includes tens of thousands of clones, approximately 72% seen only once; the top ten take around a quarter. These receptors' targets are unknown. Sequencing used CD4+ T cells from PBMCs cultured without peptide, obtained before COVID-19 vaccination. The receptors derive from a human donor who had a prior SARS-CoV-2 infection.

V and J are TRBV27 and TRBJ1-1; the D is unclear. Germline V gene data show CDR1 as MNHEY and CDR2 as SMNVEV (reference sequence). The CDR3 has 11 residues. The ends were cut back, 9 bases at V and 1 base at J, with 6 bases in the middle. CDR3 in amino acids: CASGTNTEAFF. DNA of the CDR3: TGTGCCAGTGGCACGAACACTGAAGCTTTCTTT.

The chain carries TRBV25-1 and TRBJ2-5, with D possibly TRBD1 on 5 matching bases. Trimming stripped 4 bases from V and 1 base from J, with 10 bases between. The CDR3 extends over 14 amino acids. CDR1 MGHDK and CDR2 SYGVNS come from the germline V gene. The CDR3: CASSVAGLQETQYF. The DNA for the CDR3 is TGTGCCAGCAGTGTTGCAGGGCTCCAAGAGACCCAGTACTTC.

This clone was detected a few times. This chain links TRBV2 with TRBJ2-1, with D possibly matching TRBD2 (6 bases). The CDR3 loop spans 15 amino acids. V lost 7 bases and J lost 8, with 21 bases in between. Germline-derived CDR1 and CDR2 are SNHLY and FYNNEI. The CDR3 bases are TGTGCCAGCACCGACGGACTACCCCTTCGTGATGAGCAGTTCTTC. Protein sequence: CASTDGLPLRDEQFF.

The rearrangement uses TRBV9 and TRBJ2-3; D tentatively fits TRBD1 or TRBD2 (6 bases each). Germline V gene sequence: CDR1 SGDLS, CDR2 YYNGEE. V lost 3 bases and J 5 bases, leaving 16 bases between the germline ends. CDR3 length: 15 residues. The CDR3 region has the DNA TGTGCCAGCAGCGCCATGGGGGGCAACCGAGATACGCAGTATTTT. Translated, it gives CASSAMGGNRDTQYF.

V and J are TRBV19 and TRBJ1-6; no firm D call. Per the germline V gene, CDR1 is LNHDA and CDR2 is SQIVND (reference sequence). V dropped 9 bases and J dropped 0 bases, with 6 bases sitting between them. There are 13 residues in the CDR3. DNA of the CDR3: TGTGCCAGCGCCGGCTCCTATAATTCACCCCTCCACTTT. Protein product: CASAGSYNSPLHF. Filled out from reference TRBV19 and TRBJ1-6, the complete variable domain reads DGGITQSPKYLFRKEGQNVTLSCEQNLNHDAMYWYRQDPGQGLRLIYYSQIVNDFQKGDIAEGYSVSREKKESFPLTVTSAQKNPTAFYLCASAGSYNSPLHFGNGTRLTVT.

A single count supports this clone. The chain employs TRBV12-5 and TRBJ2-1; D gene unclear. The germline V gene encodes CDR1 LGHNT and CDR2 FRNRAP. The CDR3 covers 15 residues. V dropped 1 base and J dropped 6 bases, with 13 bases sitting between them. The CDR3 loop reads CASGLGTITGNEQFF. The CDR3 coding sequence is TGTGCTAGTGGTTTGGGGACGATAACTGGCAATGAGCAGTTCTTC.

The rearrangement links TRBV27 to TRBJ1-4; no firm D call. CDR3 size: 15 residues. In germline, CDR1 is MNHEY, CDR2 SMNVEV (reference sequence). V dropped 5 bases and J dropped 10 bases, with 20 bases sitting between them. The CDR3, as DNA: TGTGCCAGCAGTCCCAACCGAAATCTGGCTAGAAAACTGTTTTTT. Protein: CASSPNRNLARKLFF.

The rearrangement links TRBV7-9 to TRBJ2-7, with D tentatively TRBD1 (5 bases). Trimming pared 5 bases from V and 3 bases from J, leaving 11 bases between. CDR3 length: 13 amino acids. Per the germline V gene, CDR1 is SEHNR and CDR2 is FQNEAQ (reference sequence). The CDR3 coding sequence is TGTGCCAGCAGCCTCGGACATTACTACGAGCAGTACTTC. It encodes CASSLGHYYEQYF.

The chain combines TRBV2 with TRBJ1-3, with TRBD1 as a possible D gene (5 bases). Trimming cost V 11 bases and J 0 bases, with 17 bases left between them. CDR3 size: 15 residues. Looked up from germline, CDR1 is SNHLY and CDR2 is FYNNEI. Written as DNA, the CDR3 is TGTGCCGGAACCGGGACGGCAGTCTCTGGAAACACCATATATTTT. Translated, it gives CAGTGTAVSGNTIYF.

The chain has TRBV5-1 and TRBJ1-2, with 9 bases fitting TRBD1. Germline-derived CDR1 and CDR2 are SGHRS and YFSETQ. J gave up 5 bases and V 0 bases, and 11 bases lay outside the gene matches. The CDR3 runs to 17 residues. CDR3 sequence reads: CASSLDGTGWGRYGYTF. Written as DNA, the CDR3 is TGCGCCAGCAGCTTGGACGGGACAGGGTGGGGACGTTATGGCTACACCTTC.

The chain is built from TRBV3-1 (or the pseudogene TRBV3-2) and TRBJ2-7; TRBD1 might be the D (5 bases). V was trimmed by 4 bases and J by 2 bases, leaving 9 bases between them. This CDR3 has 13 amino acids. Germline CDR1 LGHDT, CDR2 YNNKEL (reference sequence). CDR3 nucleotides: TGTGCCAGCAGCCGCGCGGACACCTACGAGCAGTACTTC. Encoded protein: CASSRADTYEQYF.

The V call is TRBV7-6, the J call TRBJ2-7; no clear D gene. The CDR3 contains 14 residues. Trimming took 3 bases from V and 2 from J, leaving 11 bases between them. CDR1 is SGHVS and CDR2 is FNYEAQ in the germline V gene. CDR3 DNA sequence: TGTGCCAGCAGCTTGTCCCCAGCGCCCTACGAGCAGTACTTC. Its protein product is CASSLSPAPYEQYF.

For this clone: This sample also contains other DNA sequences that code for the same CDR3. DNA of the CDR3: TGTGCCAGCAGCTTAGCGGGAGTCTCCTACAATGAGCAGTTCTTC. It specifies CASSLAGVSYNEQFF. The chain links TRBV7-2 to TRBJ2-1; D is perhaps TRBD2 (5 bases). Trimming stripped 0 bases from V and 0 bases from J, with 6 bases between. The CDR3 sequence is 15 residues long. Germline CDR1 is SGHTA and CDR2 is FQGNSA. Full variable domain (remainder filled in from reference TRBV7-2 and TRBJ2-1): GAGVSQSPSNKVTEKGKDVELRCDPISGHTALYWYRQSLGQGLEFLIYFQGNSAPDKSGLPSDRFSAERTGGSVSTLTIQRTQQEDSAVYLCASSLAGVSYNEQFFGPGTRLTVL.

In its sample, this clone was seen a few times. CDR3 DNA: TGTGCCAGTAACAGGGTACCTAACTCCTACGAGCAGTACTTC. It codes for CASNRVPNSYEQYF. V usage is TRBV5-4 and J usage is TRBJ2-7; possible D gene TRBD1, 6 bases. This CDR3 region has 14 residues. Germline CDR1 reads SGHNT; CDR2 reads YYREEE (reference sequence). V lost 8 bases to trimming and J lost 0 bases, with 15 bases between them.

For this clone: The same CDR3 also results from other DNA sequences found in this sample. The chain recombines TRBV18 with TRBJ2-1; weak D call: TRBD1 (6 bases). Germline V CDR1 and CDR2: KGHSH, LQKENI. The CDR3 is made up of 13 amino acids. Trimming cost V 2 bases and J 4 bases, with 6 bases left between them. As DNA, the CDR3 is TGTGCCAGCTCACCAGGACAGTACAATGAGCAGTTCTTC. It encodes CASSPGQYNEQFF.

As DNA, the CDR3 is TGTGCTAGTGGTTCCTATAGTGTGGGAGAGACCCAGTACTTC. The encoded protein is CASGSYSVGETQYF. This chain connects TRBV12-5 to TRBJ2-5; D ambiguous. The CDR3 has 14 residues. CDR1 is LGHNT, CDR2 FRNRAP, per germline. V lost 4 bases, J lost 4 bases, and 13 bases lay in between.

The chain recombines TRBV9 with TRBJ2-5, with D hard to call. V was cut by 2 bases and J by 5 bases, with 16 bases left in between. This CDR3 has 15 amino acids. The V gene's germline CDR1 is SGDLS and CDR2 YYNGEE. The DNA for the CDR3 is TGTGCCAGCAGCGTTCTCCGTGGGCTCGGGGAGACCCAGTACTTC. This codes for CASSVLRGLGETQYF.

The J gene is TRBJ2-3, the V gene TRBV7-2; D is possibly TRBD2 (7 bases). V lost 6 bases, J lost 3 bases, and 13 bases lay in between. Germline V gene sequence: CDR1 SGHTA, CDR2 FQGNSA. The CDR3 totals 14 residues. CDR3 nucleotide sequence: TGTGCCAGCAGACAAGGGGGGGCGACAGATACGCAGTATTTT. Residues: CASRQGGATDTQYF.

The chain joins TRBV5-4 to TRBJ1-1; D may be TRBD1 (5 bases). Trimming took 5 bases from V and 1 from J, leaving 18 bases between them. Germline CDR1 SGHNT, CDR2 YYREEE (reference sequence). This CDR3 has 16 residues. CDR3 DNA: TGTGCCAGCAGTTCCGGGACGCAGTATCAGAACACTGAAGCTTTCTTT. Residues: CASSSGTQYQNTEAFF.

The chain links TRBV6-4 to TRBJ2-1; TRBD2 agrees at 9 bases. Germline V gene data show CDR1 as MRHNA and CDR2 as SNTAGT. The junction had 5 bases not matched to a gene; V was cut back by 5 bases and J by 0 bases. The CDR3 is 16 residues long. Here the CDR3 DNA reads TGTGCCAGCAGTCCTAGCGGGGCCAGCTCCTACAATGAGCAGTTCTTC. It encodes CASSPSGASSYNEQFF.